This TCR beta chain derives from a study of T cells expressing NK-cell markers. General study results and limits: Expanded clones of NKG2C+ T cells had an unclear HCMV specificity. Top CD8+ clonotypes included the dominant CD3+CD56+NKG2C+ clonotypes in 6 or 7 donors.

This CDR3 is built from 14 residues. Germline lookup yields CDR1 SGHVS and CDR2 FQNEAQ. On this clonotype: The antigen is unknown.

TCRdb processed the 5' RACE reads again and assigns one entry to each CDR3 protein, with no DNA. This repertoire includes about 430,000 distinct CDR3 sequences. The TCR sequence derives from a woman aged 50 to 65 in good health. This rearrangement joins TRBV7-8 to TRBJ1-2. Sequenced material: blood T cells: a sorted CD56 or NKG2C T cell subset, CD4+ or CD8+ T cells, or bulk PBMC T cells (not recorded which). This CDR3 reads CASSTDSGTYGYTF.